This TCR beta chain was recovered during a study of CD8 T cells in ankylosing spondylitis. For TCR beta, libraries came from quantitative 5'-RACE with molecular barcodes. TCRdb analysed the 5' RACE reads with MiXCR anew, one entry per CDR3 protein. The sample consists of some 240,000 distinct CDR3 sequences, more than 20% of them appearing once. Ten or more counts support this clonotype. V shed 4 bases and J shed 5 bases, with 17 bases lying between them. This CDR3 comprises 15 residues. The germline gives CDR1 MNHNS, CDR2 SASEGT. Sequencing used blood, either unsorted or a sorted T cell fraction (not recorded which). The chain recombines TRBV6-1 with TRBJ1-1, with a tentative D call TRBD1 (5 bases). This TCR was sampled from a male donor with ankylosing spondylitis or in good health (not recorded which). CDR3 nucleotides: TGTGCCAGCAGTGTCTGGGGGGAAGGGAGGACTGAAGCTTTCTTT. Its protein product is CASSVWGEGRTEAFF.